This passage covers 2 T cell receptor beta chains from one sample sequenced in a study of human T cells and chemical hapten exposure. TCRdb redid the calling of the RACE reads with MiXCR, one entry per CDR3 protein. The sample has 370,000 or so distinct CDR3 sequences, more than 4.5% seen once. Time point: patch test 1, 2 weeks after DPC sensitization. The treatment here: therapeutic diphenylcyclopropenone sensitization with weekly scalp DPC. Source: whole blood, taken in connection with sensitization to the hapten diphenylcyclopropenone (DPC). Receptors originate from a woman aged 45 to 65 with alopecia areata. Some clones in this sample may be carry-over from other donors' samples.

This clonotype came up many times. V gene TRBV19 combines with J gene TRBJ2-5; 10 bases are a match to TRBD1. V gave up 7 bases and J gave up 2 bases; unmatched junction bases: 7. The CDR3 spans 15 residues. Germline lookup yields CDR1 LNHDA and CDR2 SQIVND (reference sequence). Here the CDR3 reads CASNHKGQGQETQYF. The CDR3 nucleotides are TGTGCCAGTAATCATAAGGGACAGGGGCAAGAGACCCAGTACTTC.

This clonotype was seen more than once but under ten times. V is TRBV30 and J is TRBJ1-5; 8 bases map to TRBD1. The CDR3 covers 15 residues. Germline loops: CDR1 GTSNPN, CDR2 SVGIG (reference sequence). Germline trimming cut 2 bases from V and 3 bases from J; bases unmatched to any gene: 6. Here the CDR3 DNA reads TGTGCCTGGAGTTCAGGGGGCGGAATCAATCAGCCCCAGCATTTT. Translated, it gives CAWSSGGGINQPQHF.